The 11 T cell receptor beta chains presented below share a single source sample, sequenced in a study of T cells in Graves' hyperthyroidism and ophthalmopathy. From RNA transcripts, TCR beta CDR3 regions were amplified. The HTBI set primed first-round TCR CDR3 RT-PCR. Each CDR3 protein is one row after TCRdb ran MiXCR on the multiplex PCR reads. The top ten clones hold around 54% of a sample with around 500,000 distinct CDR3 sequences, about 20% of them seen once. Sequencing input: blood. These receptors all come from a woman aged 70 to 79 with Graves' ophthalmopathy.

The chain recombines TRBV30 with TRBJ1-5; D is undetermined. The CDR3 is 13 amino acids. Looked up from germline, CDR1 is GTSNPN and CDR2 is SVGIG (reference sequence). Trimming took off 0 bases at V and 4 bases at J, with 7 bases between the two ends. For the CDR3, the DNA is TGTGCCTGGAGTGTTGTGGGGAATCAGCCCCAGCATTTT. Translation gives CAWSVVGNQPQHF.

This clonotype was picked up a small number of times. V usage is TRBV7-9 and J usage is TRBJ2-1; 7 bases agree with TRBD2. CDR3 length: 14 residues. Germline lookup yields CDR1 SEHNR and CDR2 FQNEAQ (reference sequence). The junction had 5 bases not matched to a gene; V was cut back by 6 bases and J by 3 bases. DNA for the CDR3: TGTGCCAGCAGTCAGCGGGACCGCTACAATGAGCAGTTCTTC. Encoded protein: CASSQRDRYNEQFF. Full variable domain (remainder filled in from reference TRBV7-9 and TRBJ2-1): DTGVSQNPRHKITKRGQNVTFRCDPISEHNRLYWYRQTLGQGPEFLTYFQNEAQLEKSRLLSDRFSAERPKGSFSTLEIQRTEQGDSAMYLCASSQRDRYNEQFFGPGTRLTVL.

The rearrangement joins TRBV29-1 to TRBJ1-2; tentative D call: TRBD1 (6 bases). This CDR3 has 17 amino acids. Trimming cost V 0 bases and J 0 bases, with 17 bases left between them. Germline loops: CDR1 SQVTM, CDR2 ANQGSEA. CDR3 sequence (DNA): TGCAGCGTTGAAGATAGGTTTGGGGGCAGTCCTAACTATGGCTACACCTTC. It codes for CSVEDRFGGSPNYGYTF.

This clonotype has only a few counts. The CDR3 DNA follows: TGCGCCAGCAGCTTCGAATTGGGTCCCTACGAGCAGTACTTC. This sequence encodes CASSFELGPYEQYF. The genes are TRBV5-1 and TRBJ2-7; D gene unclear. CDR3 length: 14 residues. V was shortened by 2 bases and J by 2 bases, with 11 bases between the two germline ends. Germline-derived CDR1 and CDR2 are SGHRS and YFSETQ. The full variable domain, in which reference TRBV5-1 and TRBJ2-7 provide the parts outside the CDR3, is KAGVTQTPRYLIKTRGQQVTLSCSPISGHRSVSWYQQTPGQGLQFLFEYFSETQRNKGNFPGRFSGRQFSNSRSEMNVSTLELGDSALYLCASSFELGPYEQYFGPGTRLTVT.

Concerning this clonotype itself: One end of the junction is discordant with germline, which a read error may explain. The J gene is TRBJ2-5, the V gene TRBV6-1, with TRBD2 identical over 12 bases. CDR1 and CDR2 (germline): MNHNS, SASEGT. This CDR3 is 14 amino acids long. The CDR3 loop is CASSLGLAGHQGNF. The CDR3 DNA reads as TGTGCCAGCAGCTTGGGACTAGCGGGTCATCAGGGGAACTTC.

The chain joins TRBV28 to TRBJ2-2; D is unresolved. In germline, CDR1 is MDHEN, CDR2 SYDVKM. CDR3 length: 14 amino acids. Trimming removed 5 bases from V and 5 bases from J, with 12 bases in between. CDR3 bases: TGTGCCAGCAGTGTAATCTTAGGGACCGGGGAGCTGTTTTTT. Translated: CASSVILGTGELFF.

The rearrangement joins TRBV30 to TRBJ1-5; no clear D gene. Trimming shortened V by 4 bases and J by 4 bases, and 8 bases separated the two germline ends. CDR3 length: 12 residues. Germline V gives CDR1 GTSNPN, CDR2 SVGIG (reference sequence). The CDR3 DNA sequence: TGTGCCTGGAATCAGCTTAATCAGCCCCAGCATTTT. It translates to CAWNQLNQPQHF.

The chain is built from TRBV29-1 and TRBJ2-3, with 10 bases fitting TRBD1. The CDR3 totals 15 residues. CDR1 SQVTM and CDR2 ANQGSEA come from the germline V gene. The V gene end was trimmed by 3 bases and the J gene end by 6 bases; junction bases not matched to a gene: 9. The CDR3 reads CSVDRQGAIFDTQYF. In DNA, the CDR3 is TGCAGCGTTGACCGACAGGGGGCGATTTTCGATACGCAGTATTTT.

This clonotype turned up a few times. The rearrangement links TRBV2 to TRBJ2-5; TRBD2 matches at 13 bases. The CDR3 totals 14 residues. The V segment lost 4 bases and the J segment 4 bases; nucleotides outside the gene matches: 0. CDR1 is SNHLY and CDR2 is FYNNEI in the germline V gene. The CDR3 DNA reads as TGTGCCAGCAGTGGGACTAGCGGGGGAGAGACCCAGTACTTC. Translating it yields CASSGTSGGETQYF.

This clonotype was recorded a few times. The V gene is TRBV19, the J gene TRBJ2-7; 13 bases are shared with TRBD2. The junction had 6 bases not matched to a gene; V was cut back by 6 bases and J by 4 bases. The germline CDR1 and CDR2 sequences are LNHDA and SQIVND (reference sequence). The CDR3 spans 15 residues. The CDR3 DNA reads TGTGCCAGTAGATGGACTAGCGGGAGTTTGTACGAGCAGTACTTC. Translation gives CASRWTSGSLYEQYF.

This clonotype was seen more than once but under ten times. This chain connects TRBV5-5 to TRBJ2-2; TRBD2 agrees at 7 bases. Germline CDR1 and CDR2: SGHKS and YYEKEE (reference sequence). With V trimmed by 2 bases and J by 7 bases, 8 bases remained unmatched. The CDR3 is 15 residues long. CDR3 protein: CASSLGGSVSGELFF. CDR3 DNA: TGTGCCAGCAGCTTAGGCGGGAGCGTCAGCGGGGAGCTGTTTTTT.